These 22 T cell receptor beta chains came from one sample sequenced in a study of PD-1 blockade in classical Hodgkin lymphoma. This table comes from immunoSEQ multiplex PCR, and its TCRdb copy is limited to in-frame clones, with some not included. The sample includes about 93,000 clones, approximately 78% of them seen just once. Stated time point: cycle 4 day 1 (C4D1), after around six weeks of nivolumab. Each of the patients experienced relapse following autologous stem cell transplantation, and their brentuximab vedotin exposure differed. The sample in question was peripheral blood mononuclear cells (PBMCs), obtained before the fourth cycle of nivolumab. The source of these receptors is a human donor with classical Hodgkin lymphoma.

V and J are TRBV7-3 and TRBJ2-3, with TRBD2 matching over 7 bases. This CDR3 comprises 14 residues. J was trimmed by 4 bases and V by 4 bases; bases with no gene match: 5. Germline loops: CDR1 SGHTA, CDR2 FQGTGA. This CDR3 reads CASSSLAGADTQYF. The DNA for the CDR3 is TGTGCCAGCAGCTCTTTAGCGGGTGCAGATACGCAGTATTTT.

The rearrangement links TRBV6-5 to TRBJ2-3; 9 nucleotides match TRBD2. This CDR3 contains 14 residues. V lost 5 bases to trimming and J lost 9 bases; unmatched junction nucleotides: 9. Germline assignment: CDR1 MNHEY and CDR2 SVGAGI. CDR3 nucleotide sequence: TGTGCCAGCAGTGACCGGCTAGCGGGAAGCACGCAGTATTTT. This gives the protein CASSDRLAGSTQYF.

The chain employs TRBV19 and TRBJ1-2, with 8 bases matching TRBD1. CDR3 size: 15 residues. V lost 7 bases, J lost 5 bases, and 12 bases stayed unmatched. Per germline, CDR1 LNHDA and CDR2 SQIVND (reference sequence). The CDR3 nucleotides are TGTGCCAGTAAATACAACAGGGGGGGCCTGTATGGCTACACCTTC. Protein sequence: CASKYNRGGLYGYTF.

The genes are TRBV19 and TRBJ2-7; TRBD1 matches at 7 bases. Germline-derived CDR1 and CDR2 are LNHDA and SQIVND (reference sequence). The CDR3 is 13 amino acids. J was trimmed by 3 bases and V by 3 bases; bases with no gene match: 2. The CDR3 DNA reads as TGTGCCAGTAGTATTGGGACAGTCTACGAGCAGTACTTC. This translates into CASSIGTVYEQYF.

This clone was seen repeatedly, ten times or more. The chain has TRBV5-6 and TRBJ2-7; 8 bases are a match to TRBD1. Germline V gene lookup returns CDR1 SGHDT and CDR2 YYEEEE. The ends lost 5 bases at V and 1 base at J; junction bases unmatched: 11. The CDR3 consists of 16 residues. The CDR3, as DNA: TGTGCCAGCAGGTATACCTCAGGGGGCCTATCCTACGAGCAGTACTTC. It yields the protein CASRYTSGGLSYEQYF.

This chain connects TRBV7-9 to TRBJ2-3, with TRBD2 matching over 7 bases. The junction had 7 bases not matched to a gene; V was cut back by 1 base and J by 3 bases. The V gene's germline CDR1 is SEHNR and CDR2 FQNEAQ (reference sequence). CDR3 size: 16 residues. CDR3 residues: CASSLGLADETDTQYF. The CDR3, as DNA: TGTGCCAGCAGCTTAGGCCTAGCGGATGAAACAGATACGCAGTATTTT. The whole variable domain, remainder taken from reference TRBV7-9 and TRBJ2-3, is DTGVSQNPRHKITKRGQNVTFRCDPISEHNRLYWYRQTLGQGPEFLTYFQNEAQLEKSRLLSDRFSAERPKGSFSTLEIQRTEQGDSAMYLCASSLGLADETDTQYFGPGTRLTVL.

J is TRBJ1-2 and V is TRBV7-9; D gene uncertain. The CDR3 has 12 amino acids. The V gene lost 3 bases and the J gene lost 4 bases, with 6 bases spanning the gap. Germline CDR1 is SEHNR and CDR2 is FQNEAQ (reference sequence). CDR3 nucleotides: TGTGCCAGCAGCTTGTGGAGCTATGGCTACACCTTC. Translated: CASSLWSYGYTF.

V and J are TRBV27 and TRBJ1-6; unclear D gene. V lost 6 bases and J lost 11, with 14 bases in between. CDR3 size: 13 residues. Germline CDR1 and CDR2: MNHEY and SMNVEV (reference sequence). The CDR3 reads CASSWEAVTPLHF. CDR3 coding DNA: TGTGCCAGCAGCTGGGAGGCGGTGACACCCCTCCACTTT.

The rearrangement links TRBV6-1 to TRBJ1-1; D is unresolved. The germline V gene encodes CDR1 MNHNS and CDR2 SASEGT. V dropped 5 bases and J dropped 3 bases, with 7 bases sitting between them. There are 12 residues in the CDR3. CDR3 sequence reads: CASSLQYTEAFF. CDR3 nucleotides: TGTGCCAGCAGTTTGCAATACACTGAAGCTTTCTTT.

This clone was counted a single time. The chain joins TRBV10-3 to TRBJ1-1; weak D call: TRBD1 (6 bases). CDR3 length: 13 amino acids. The germline gives CDR1 ENHRY, CDR2 SYGVKD. Trimming stripped 4 bases from V and 3 bases from J, with 9 bases between. The CDR3 sequence: CAISGGGDTEAFF. The CDR3 DNA follows: TGTGCCATCAGTGGAGGGGGAGACACTGAAGCTTTCTTT.

The DNA of the CDR3 is TGCGCCAGCAGCTTTTTGGGACAGGGTGGAGGTGAAGCTTTCTTT. As protein: CASSFLGQGGGEAFF. V gene TRBV5-1 combines with J gene TRBJ1-1; 9 nucleotides agree with TRBD1. The J segment lost 7 bases and the V segment lost 2 bases, leaving 9 bases of the junction unmatched. This CDR3 comprises 15 residues. Germline-derived CDR1 and CDR2 are SGHRS and YFSETQ.

The V and J genes are TRBV7-2 and TRBJ1-3; D ambiguous. The CDR3 is 12 residues long. Germline CDR1 SGHTA, CDR2 FQGNSA. Trimming cost V 6 bases and J 1 base, with 4 bases left between them. CDR3 DNA: TGTGCCAGCAGTAGATCTGGAAACACCATATATTTT. Its translation is CASSRSGNTIYF.

This chain links TRBV2 with TRBJ2-7, with no clear D. Deletions cut 8 bases from V and 2 bases from J, with 10 bases between. CDR3 length equals 12 residues. The germline CDR1 and CDR2 sequences are SNHLY and FYNNEI. CDR3 nucleotides: TGTGCCAGCGACCAGGTTACCTACGAGCAGTACTTC. Protein sequence: CASDQVTYEQYF.

Note on this clone: The junction does not match germline at one end; this may be a read error. The chain employs TRBV7-7 and TRBJ2-3; no clear D. There are 13 residues in the CDR3. The germline CDR1 and CDR2 sequences are SSHAT and FNYEAQ (reference sequence). This CDR3 reads CASSLDPADTQYF. In nucleotides, the CDR3 is TGTGCTAGCAGCTTAGACCCCGCAGATACGCAGTATTTT.

The CDR3 is CSVRVGVQETQYF. The CDR3 DNA is TGCAGCGTTAGGGTAGGAGTCCAAGAGACCCAGTACTTC. The rearrangement joins TRBV29-1 to TRBJ2-5; D not certain. The CDR3 is 13 amino acids. V lost 5 bases and J 1 base, leaving 11 bases between the germline ends. Germline CDR1 reads SQVTM; CDR2 reads ANQGSEA.

The chain uses TRBV4-1 and TRBJ2-1, with D possibly TRBD2 on 6 matching bases. The germline CDR1 and CDR2 sequences are MGHRA and YSYEKL. Trimming removed 4 bases from V and 10 bases from J, with 8 bases in between. This CDR3 spans 11 amino acids. The CDR3 DNA is TGCGCCAGCAGCCCAGGACTAGAGCAGTTCTTC. It yields the protein CASSPGLEQFF.

J is TRBJ2-2 and V is TRBV9; 12 bases match TRBD2. V dropped 4 bases and J dropped 4; count of bases not matched to a gene: 5. The germline V gene has CDR1 SGDLS and CDR2 YYNGEE. This CDR3 comprises 16 residues. The CDR3 bases are TGTGCCAGCAGCCCAACGACTAGCGGGAGCACCGGGGAGCTGTTTTTT. Its protein product is CASSPTTSGSTGELFF. Complete variable domain (other parts from reference TRBV9 and TRBJ2-2): DSGVTQTPKHLITATGQRVTLRCSPRSGDLSVYWYQQSLDQGLQFLIQYYNGEERAKGNILERFSAQQFPDLHSELNLSSLELGDSALYFCASSPTTSGSTGELFFGEGSRLTVL.

The rearrangement links TRBV9 to TRBJ1-2; D is unresolved. CDR1 and CDR2 (germline): SGDLS, YYNGEE. The V and J ends lost 4 bases and 5 bases respectively, with 15 bases between them. The CDR3 runs 14 residues. CDR3 loop: CASSPNETPYGYTF. CDR3 nucleotide sequence: TGTGCCAGCAGCCCCAATGAAACCCCATATGGCTACACCTTC.

The chain recombines TRBV9 with TRBJ2-3; 9 bases align to TRBD2. The length of the CDR3 is 16 residues. V trimming: 0 bases; J trimming: 3 bases; junction bases outside the gene matches: 5. The V gene's germline CDR1 is SGDLS and CDR2 YYNGEE. The CDR3 loop reads CASSVEVSGRTDTQYF. DNA for the CDR3: TGTGCCAGCAGCGTAGAGGTTAGCGGGAGAACAGATACGCAGTATTTT. The full variable domain, rest sourced from reference TRBV9 and TRBJ2-3, is DSGVTQTPKHLITATGQRVTLRCSPRSGDLSVYWYQQSLDQGLQFLIQYYNGEERAKGNILERFSAQQFPDLHSELNLSSLELGDSALYFCASSVEVSGRTDTQYFGPGTRLTVL.

This chain links TRBV5-1 with TRBJ2-7, with D perhaps matching TRBD1 (6 bases). The CDR3 is 14 amino acids. Germline V gene sequence: CDR1 SGHRS, CDR2 YFSETQ. V lost 4 bases and J lost 12, with 23 bases in between. The CDR3 here is CASSLTLTYRVVYF. The DNA for the CDR3 is TGCGCCAGCAGCCTAACACTGACATACAGGGTGGTGTACTTC.

The chain employs TRBV7-6 and TRBJ2-5; D remains ambiguous. Germline V lookup: CDR1 SGHVS, CDR2 FNYEAQ. The CDR3 is made up of 12 amino acids. V was cut by 1 base and J by 4 bases, with 4 bases left in between. The CDR3 bases are TGTGCCAGCAGCTTAGAGCGAGAGACCCAGTACTTC. Protein product: CASSLERETQYF. The complete variable domain, with remaining parts taken from reference TRBV7-6 and TRBJ2-5, reads GAGVSQSPRYKVTKRGQDVALRCDPISGHVSLYWYRQALGQGPEFLTYFNYEAQQDKSGLPNDRFSAERPEGSISTLTIQRTEQRDSAMYRCASSLERETQYFGPGTRLLVL.

The chain links TRBV15 to TRBJ2-5; D ambiguous. Germline CDR1 is LNHNV and CDR2 is YYDKDF (reference sequence). The CDR3 totals 13 residues. Trimming removed 1 base from V and 5 bases from J, with 8 bases in between. Written as DNA, the CDR3 is TGTGCCACCAGCAGAGTGACGGTTGAGACCCAGTACTTC. Amino acid sequence: CATSRVTVETQYF.